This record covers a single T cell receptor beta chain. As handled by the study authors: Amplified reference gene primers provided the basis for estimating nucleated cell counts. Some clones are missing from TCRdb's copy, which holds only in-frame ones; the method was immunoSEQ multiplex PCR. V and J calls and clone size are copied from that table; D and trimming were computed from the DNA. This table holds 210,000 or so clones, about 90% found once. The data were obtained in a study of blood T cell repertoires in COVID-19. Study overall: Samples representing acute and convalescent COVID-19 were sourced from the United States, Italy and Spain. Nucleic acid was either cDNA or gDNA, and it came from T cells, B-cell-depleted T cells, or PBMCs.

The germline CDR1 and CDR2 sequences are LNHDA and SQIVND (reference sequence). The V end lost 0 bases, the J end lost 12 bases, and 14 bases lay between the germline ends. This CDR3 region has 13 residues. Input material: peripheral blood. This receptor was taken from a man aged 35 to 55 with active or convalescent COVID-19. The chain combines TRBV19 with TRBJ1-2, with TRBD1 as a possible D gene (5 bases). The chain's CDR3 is CASSIELQTVHTF. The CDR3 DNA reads TGTGCCAGTAGTATAGAACTCCAGACAGTTCACACCTTC.